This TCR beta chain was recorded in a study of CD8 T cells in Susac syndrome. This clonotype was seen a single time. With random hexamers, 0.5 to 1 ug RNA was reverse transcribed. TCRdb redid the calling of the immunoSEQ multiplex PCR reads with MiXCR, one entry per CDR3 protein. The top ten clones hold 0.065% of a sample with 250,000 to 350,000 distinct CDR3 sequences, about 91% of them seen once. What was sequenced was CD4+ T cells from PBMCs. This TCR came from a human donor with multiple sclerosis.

The CDR3 DNA follows: TGTGCCAGCTCACCTACCGGGACCAAACCAAATACGCAGTATTTT. It yields the protein CASSPTGTKPNTQYF. J is TRBJ2-3 and V is TRBV18, with D perhaps assigned TRBD1 or TRBD2 (5 bases each). CDR3 length equals 15 residues. CDR1 and CDR2 from the germline V gene are KGHSH and LQKENI. Trimming removed 3 bases from V and 7 bases from J, with 17 bases in between. Together with reference TRBV18 and TRBJ2-3, the CDR3 gives the full variable domain: NAGVMQNPRHLVRRRGQEARLRCSPMKGHSHVYWYRQLPEEGLKFMVYLQKENIIDESGMPKERFSAEFPKEGPSILRIQQVVRGDSAAYFCASSPTGTKPNTQYFGPGTRLTVL.